These T cell receptor beta chains were read from a single sample in a study of shared clonotypes between healthy human individuals. Assay used: immunoSEQ multiplex PCR; TCRdb lists only in-frame clones, some missing. The repertoire holds 1,500,000 or so clones, with around 97% as singletons. Sequencing was done on a sample of naive CD4+ T cells sorted from blood. The receptors shown here come from a man between 25 and 39 years old in good health. The CDR3 runs from the conserved cysteine through the conserved F or W. D genes are given only for firm matches.

J | D | V | CDR3
TRBJ2-4 | . | TRBV19 | CASRLGLGRSENIQYF
TRBJ2-1 | TRBD2 | TRBV5-1 | CASSLSLWSGSVFSNEQFF
TRBJ2-2 | . | TRBV11-2 | CASSLAQRTGELFF
TRBJ2-7 | . | TRBV6-1 | CASGRQTNYEQYF
TRBJ2-1 | TRBD1 | TRBV19 | CASSSTGVDSFRQFF
TRBJ2-1 | TRBD2 | TRBV28 | CASRVAGYNEQFF
TRBJ2-2 | TRBD2 | TRBV28 | CASILAGGNTGELFF
TRBJ2-7 | . | TRBV10-2 | CASTGTGKVLAGGPLEQYF
TRBJ1-2 | . | TRBV5-8 | CASSLVGVNYGYTF
TRBJ2-1 | TRBD2 | TRBV5-1 | CASSLVAGGPGSEQFF
TRBJ1-5 | . | TRBV28 | CASRKAQGSNQPQHF
TRBJ2-7 | TRBD2 | TRBV18 | CATSASRTSPYEQYF
TRBJ2-3 | TRBD2 | TRBV7-3 | CASSLGLAASADTQYF
TRBJ2-1 | . | TRBV7-6 | CASSFDRGKQFF
TRBJ1-2 | TRBD1 | TRBV29-1 | CSVWTGNGYTF
TRBJ1-3 | TRBD1 | TRBV19 | CASSIPGQPSGNTIYF
TRBJ2-1 | TRBD2 | TRBV5-1 | CASSLSLAGEQFF
TRBJ1-5 | . | TRBV19 | CASSLSRDRQLSQHF
TRBJ2-7 | TRBD2 | TRBV5-4 | CASSFGGTSGRAYEQYF
TRBJ2-5 | . | TRBV10-3 | CAISPGEAQETQYF
TRBJ2-3 | TRBD1 | TRBV2 | CASNDRVSPDTQYF
TRBJ2-2 | . | TRBV27 | CASSITRRFTGELFF
TRBJ2-7 | TRBD1 | TRBV11-3 | CASSTGQGSGERGAEQYF
TRBJ2-1 | . | TRBV6-6 | CASSGSTYNEQFF
TRBJ2-7 | TRBD1 | TRBV11-2 | CASSPLPGTGGSEQYF